The sample holds one count of the clone carrying this T cell receptor (beta chain). Trimming took off 4 bases at V and 6 bases at J, with 18 bases between the two ends. CDR1 and CDR2 (germline): MGHDK, SYGVNS. The CDR3 runs to 15 residues. This entry belongs to a study of blood T cell repertoires in COVID-19. Study background: From the United States, Italy and Spain came samples of acute and convalescent COVID-19. The analysed material was cDNA or gDNA that came from T cells, B-cell-depleted T cells, or PBMCs.

Under the authors' procedure: Amplifying reference gene primers gave estimates of nucleated cell counts. Libraries were prepared by immunoSEQ multiplex PCR; TCRdb keeps only in-frame clonotypes and omits some of them. For V, J and clone size, that table is used; D and trimming come from the DNA. This table holds 75,000 to 100,000 clones, 65% to 85% found once. The specimen sequenced was peripheral blood. This chain links TRBV25-1 with TRBJ1-1; D might be TRBD1 (6 bases). The source is a woman at least 80 years old with acute or convalescent COVID-19. The CDR3 nucleotides read TGTGCCAGCAGTGGCCCCTACCAGACAGGAGCTGAAGCTTTCTTT. Protein sequence: CASSGPYQTGAEAFF.